These T cell receptor beta chains were read from a single sample in a study of T cells after yellow fever vaccination. TCRdb fed the 5' RACE reads into MiXCR, producing one record per CDR3 protein. The sample gives about 200,000 distinct CDR3 sequences, approximately 3.3% of which show up once; less than 3.5% is in the top ten. The specimen was CD4+ T cells sorted from PBMCs, collected 10 days after the yellow fever booster vaccination. The receptors come from a man between 18 and 35 years old who received the YFV17D yellow fever vaccine. The CDR3 runs from the conserved cysteine through the conserved F or W. D genes are given only for firm matches. Clone sizes are given selectively: once, few, many, or a class where the clone is expanded.

d_gene	v_gene	len	j_gene	abundance	CDR3aa	CDR3nt
TRBD2	TRBV7-2	16	TRBJ2-5	many	CASSPLRLAAQETQYF	TGTGCCAGCAGCCCCCTCCGACTAGCGGCACAAGAGACCCAGTACTTC
.	TRBV3-1	14	TRBJ1-5	.	CASNGGARSQPQHF	TGTGCCAGCAATGGGGGGGCGCGGAGCCAGCCCCAGCATTTT
TRBD2	TRBV18	16	TRBJ2-1	few	CASSENSGGAYNEQFF	TGTGCCAGCTCAGAGAATAGCGGGGGGGCCTACAATGAGCAGTTCTTC
.	TRBV7-2	14	TRBJ2-5	few	CASSFETGQETQYF	TGTGCCAGCAGCTTCGAGACAGGACAAGAGACCCAGTACTTC
TRBD1	TRBV5-1	13	TRBJ2-7	.	CASSLDQGAEQYF	TGCGCCAGCAGCTTGGATCAGGGGGCCGAGCAGTACTTC
.	TRBV12-3/TRBV12-4	13	TRBJ2-1	many	CASSGDRYNEQFF	TGTGCCAGCAGCGGGGACCGCTACAATGAGCAGTTCTTC
TRBD1	TRBV5-5	13	TRBJ1-2	many	CASSHATGESYTF	TGTGCCAGCAGCCACGCAACAGGGGAAAGCTACACCTTC
.	TRBV28	14	TRBJ1-2	many	CASNSRGRGLGYTF	TGTGCCAGCAACAGCCGGGGCAGGGGATTGGGCTACACCTTC
.	TRBV18	12	TRBJ2-1	many	CASSPAYNEQFF	TGTGCCAGCTCACCTGCCTACAATGAGCAGTTCTTC
TRBD1	TRBV12-3/TRBV12-4	13	TRBJ2-7	.	CASCRDRRHEQYF	TGTGCCAGCTGTCGGGACAGGCGCCACGAGCAGTACTTC
.	TRBV7-2	13	TRBJ2-5	many	CASMAGRGETQYF	TGTGCCAGCATGGCAGGGCGGGGTGAGACCCAGTACTTC
.	TRBV20-1	13	TRBJ1-1	.	CSARKDSFTEAFF	TGCAGTGCTAGAAAGGACAGTTTCACTGAAGCTTTCTTT
TRBD1	TRBV11-2	15	TRBJ1-2	.	CASSPRDRAFYGYTF	TGTGCCAGCAGCCCTCGGGACAGAGCCTTCTATGGCTACACCTTC
.	TRBV29-1	13	TRBJ2-5	many	CSVREGVVETQYF	TGCAGCGTTAGAGAGGGCGTAGTGGAGACCCAGTACTTC
TRBD2	TRBV20-1	13	TRBJ2-4	many	CSAPGTSKNIQYF	TGCAGTGCTCCCGGGACTAGCAAAAACATTCAGTACTTC
.	TRBV7-7	16	TRBJ2-3	many	CASSQGSSTSTDTQYF	TGTGCTAGCAGCCAGGGGTCGAGTACTAGCACAGATACGCAGTATTTT
.	TRBV7-2	15	TRBJ1-6	.	CASSLSWTEHSPLHF	TGTGCCAGCAGCTTATCGTGGACAGAGCATTCACCCCTCCACTTT
.	TRBV19	13	TRBJ1-6	many	CASNAHYNSPLHF	TGTGCCAGTAATGCGCACTATAATTCACCCCTCCACTTT
.	TRBV20-1	14	TRBJ1-2	many	CSARALWFGYGYTF	TGCAGTGCTAGAGCTTTATGGTTTGGCTATGGCTACACCTTC
.	TRBV7-2	15	TRBJ1-2	many	CASSLRGGGSGGYTF	TGTGCCAGCAGCTTACGGGGCGGGGGGAGTGGTGGCTACACCTTC
.	TRBV7-3	14	TRBJ1-2	many	CASSLNSGRDGYTF	TGTGCCAGCAGCTTAAACAGTGGCAGGGACGGCTACACCTTC
.	TRBV5-1	15	TRBJ2-4	many	CASSLLSGVENIQYF	TGCGCCAGCAGCTTGTTGTCAGGGGTGGAAAACATTCAGTACTTC
.	TRBV7-9	14	TRBJ2-3	many	CASSLELHTDTQYF	TGTGCCAGCAGCTTAGAACTCCACACAGATACGCAGTATTTT
TRBD1	TRBV11-3	15	TRBJ2-5	.	CASSSSGGRRETQYF	TGTGCCAGCAGCTCCTCAGGGGGCCGTAGGGAGACCCAGTACTTC
.	TRBV11-2	15	TRBJ1-2	many	CASSLMRDSTYGYTF	TGTGCCAGCAGCTTAATGCGTGACAGCACCTATGGCTACACCTTC
.	TRBV7-9	14	TRBJ1-2	many	CASSFMGQSLGYTF	TGTGCCAGCAGCTTTATGGGACAATCGTTAGGTTACACCTTC
.	TRBV4-2	13	TRBJ2-5	many	CASSQVRTETQYF	TGTGCCAGCAGCCAAGTTAGAACAGAGACCCAGTACTTC
.	TRBV7-9	16	TRBJ2-5	.	CASSFQRSMWQETQYF	TGTGCCAGCAGCTTTCAGCGGTCGATGTGGCAAGAGACCCAGTACTTC
.	TRBV5-1	17	TRBJ2-5	.	CASSLGTGTPRSETQYF	TGCGCCAGCAGCTTGGGTACAGGGACGCCAAGATCAGAGACCCAGTACTTC
.	TRBV11-2	16	TRBJ2-5	few	CASSFRLGVRGETQYF	TGTGCCAGCAGCTTCCGACTAGGAGTCCGCGGGGAGACCCAGTACTTC
.	TRBV12-3/TRBV12-4	13	TRBJ1-2	many	CASRRAGHYGYTF	TGTGCCAGCAGGCGGGCCGGGCACTATGGCTACACCTTC
.	TRBV20-1	15	TRBJ2-5	.	CSARDRVRVKETQYF	TGCAGTGCTAGAGATCGGGTCAGGGTTAAAGAGACCCAGTACTTC
.	TRBV6-6	13	TRBJ2-5	many	CASVPWGQETQYF	TGTGCCAGCGTCCCTTGGGGCCAAGAGACCCAGTACTTC
TRBD1	TRBV20-1	14	TRBJ2-7	few	CSARDGTGVGEQYF	TGCAGTGCTAGAGACGGGACAGGGGTTGGCGAGCAGTACTTC
.	TRBV7-3	13	TRBJ2-3	many	CASSLVGEDTQYF	TGTGCCAGCAGCTTAGTAGGGGAAGATACGCAGTATTTT
.	TRBV15	13	TRBJ2-1	many	CATSSRTSNEQFF	TGTGCCACCAGCAGCCGGACGTCCAATGAGCAGTTCTTC
.	TRBV2	14	TRBJ2-5	many	CASSFDTGRETQYF	TGTGCCAGCAGTTTCGACACGGGCCGGGAGACCCAGTACTTC